Listed here is a single T cell receptor beta chain. The sample has other DNA sequences that encode this CDR3 too. Those who participated ranged in age from roughly 18 to 90 years and resided in 20 to 30 US areas. Each participant's cohort was designated according to participant-reported clinical history. Clones were sequenced by immunoSEQ multiplex PCR, and TCRdb holds only the in-frame ones, with some missing. The data contain under 500,000 clones, nearly 90% of them singletons. Trimming took 3 bases from V and 0 from J; bases not matched to a gene: 5. There are 16 residues in the CDR3. In germline, CDR1 is SGHDN, CDR2 FVKESK. The data were obtained in a study of blood T cell repertoires in COVID-19.

The chain links TRBV14 to TRBJ1-1, with 9 bases identical to TRBD1. This sequence was found in a woman between 18 and 30 years old with acute COVID-19. The sequencing sample was made of PBMCs or T cells enriched from blood (not recorded which). CDR3 bases: TGTGCCAGCAGCCAGGCGACAGGGGGGTTGAACACTGAAGCTTTCTTT. It is translated as CASSQATGGLNTEAFF.